A selection of T cell receptor beta chains follows, all from one sample in a study of T cell responses to AZD1222 COVID-19 vaccine. Repertoires were generated with immunoSEQ multiplex PCR, while TCRdb's copy carries only in-frame clones and drops some. The sample consists of some 180,000 clones, 92% of them appearing once. This material consisted of peripheral blood, taken 28 days after the second AZD1222 dose. All receptors derive from an adult who received the AZD1222 COVID-19 vaccine. Both conserved end residues are part of each CDR3. The order of the fields is clone size, J gene, D gene, V gene, CDR3 DNA, CDR3 protein. A D gene is named only where the DNA matches it firmly. Only some rows state a clone size, as once, few, many or a class for expanded clones.

clone_size: .
j_call: TRBJ1-4
d_call: .
v_call: TRBV4-3
cdr3_nt: TGCGCCAGCAGCCAAGATCTCATGAATAATGAAAAACTGTTTTTT
cdr3_aa: CASSQDLMNNEKLFF

clone_size: .
j_call: TRBJ2-1
d_call: TRBD1
v_call: TRBV19
cdr3_nt: TGTGCCAGTAGTGGAATCCGGGACAGGGCCTACAATGAGCAGTTCTTC
cdr3_aa: CASSGIRDRAYNEQFF

clone_size: .
j_call: TRBJ2-5
d_call: .
v_call: TRBV18
cdr3_nt: TGTGCCAGCTCACCACTCCAAGAGACCCAGTACTTC
cdr3_aa: CASSPLQETQYF

clone_size: .
j_call: TRBJ2-5
d_call: .
v_call: TRBV6-4
cdr3_nt: TGTGCCAGCAGTGGTAGTTTCCGGTCGATCCAAGAGACCCAGTACTTC
cdr3_aa: CASSGSFRSIQETQYF

clone_size: .
j_call: TRBJ2-3
d_call: TRBD2
v_call: TRBV9
cdr3_nt: TGTGCCAGCAGCGTAGATTTAGCGGGAGGTTACACAGATACGCAGTATTTT
cdr3_aa: CASSVDLAGGYTDTQYF

clone_size: .
j_call: TRBJ2-3
d_call: TRBD2
v_call: TRBV5-6
cdr3_nt: TGTGCCAGCAGCAGCACGGGACTAGCGGGAGTGGGAGATACGCAGTATTTT
cdr3_aa: CASSSTGLAGVGDTQYF

clone_size: .
j_call: TRBJ2-5
d_call: .
v_call: TRBV4-1
cdr3_nt: TGCGCCAGCAGCCAAAACAGGGACATCCAAGAGACCCAGTACTTC
cdr3_aa: CASSQNRDIQETQYF

clone_size: .
j_call: TRBJ1-6
d_call: TRBD1
v_call: TRBV2
cdr3_nt: TGTGCCAGCACTGGACAGGGGGCCCGCAATTCACCCCTCCACTTT
cdr3_aa: CASTGQGARNSPLHF

clone_size: .
j_call: TRBJ2-7
d_call: TRBD1
v_call: TRBV4-2
cdr3_nt: TGTGCCAGCAGCCAAGACTCCTCCGGGACAGGGTACGAGCAGTACTTC
cdr3_aa: CASSQDSSGTGYEQYF

clone_size: .
j_call: TRBJ2-1
d_call: TRBD1
v_call: TRBV9
cdr3_nt: TGTGCCAGCAGCCCACGGGACAGGGGTACGGTGGGCGATGAGCAGTTCTTC
cdr3_aa: CASSPRDRGTVGDEQFF

clone_size: .
j_call: TRBJ2-3
d_call: .
v_call: TRBV2
cdr3_nt: TGTGCCAGCAGTGGGGCGGATCGCACAGATACGCAGTATTTT
cdr3_aa: CASSGADRTDTQYF

clone_size: .
j_call: TRBJ2-3
d_call: TRBD2
v_call: TRBV5-1
cdr3_nt: TGCGCCAGCAGCCCCGGGACTAGCGGGGACACAGATACGCAGTATTTT
cdr3_aa: CASSPGTSGDTDTQYF

clone_size: .
j_call: TRBJ2-7
d_call: TRBD2
v_call: TRBV27
cdr3_nt: TGTGCCAGCAGTTTCCTCATCGGGACTAGCGGGACGTACGAGCAGTACTTC
cdr3_aa: CASSFLIGTSGTYEQYF

clone_size: .
j_call: TRBJ2-2
d_call: .
v_call: TRBV6-4
cdr3_nt: TGTGCCAGCAGTGACGGGGCGTCGAACACCGGGGAGCTGTTTTTT
cdr3_aa: CASSDGASNTGELFF

clone_size: .
j_call: TRBJ1-2
d_call: .
v_call: TRBV30
cdr3_nt: TGTGCCTGGAGTGTAATCTCAGGGCCCCACTATGGCTACACCTTC
cdr3_aa: CAWSVISGPHYGYTF

clone_size: .
j_call: TRBJ2-6
d_call: .
v_call: TRBV21-1
cdr3_nt: TGTGCCAGCAGCAACCCTGGGGCCAACGTCCTGACTTTC
cdr3_aa: CASSNPGANVLTF

clone_size: .
j_call: TRBJ1-1
d_call: .
v_call: TRBV6-6
cdr3_nt: TGTGCCAGCATTAAGGACAGTCACACTGAAGCTTTCTTT
cdr3_aa: CASIKDSHTEAFF

clone_size: .
j_call: TRBJ2-5
d_call: .
v_call: TRBV12-3/TRBV12-4
cdr3_nt: TGTGCCAGCAGTCCGACCGGGGAAGAGACCCAGTACTTC
cdr3_aa: CASSPTGEETQYF

clone_size: .
j_call: TRBJ1-5
d_call: .
v_call: TRBV6-1
cdr3_nt: TGTGCCAGCAGTAACGATCAGCCCCAGCATTTT
cdr3_aa: CASSNDQPQHF

clone_size: .
j_call: TRBJ1-4
d_call: .
v_call: TRBV7-2
cdr3_nt: TGTGCCAGCAGCAGTACGGGAGTAAATGAAAAACTGTTTTTT
cdr3_aa: CASSSTGVNEKLFF

clone_size: .
j_call: TRBJ1-3
d_call: .
v_call: TRBV7-8
cdr3_nt: TGTGCCAGCAGTCCAACCAGAGGGGGGAGCTCTGGAAACACCATATATTTT
cdr3_aa: CASSPTRGGSSGNTIYF

clone_size: .
j_call: TRBJ2-7
d_call: .
v_call: TRBV5-5
cdr3_nt: TGTGCCAGCAGCTTCACGCAGTACTACGAGCAGTACTTC
cdr3_aa: CASSFTQYYEQYF

clone_size: .
j_call: TRBJ1-1
d_call: TRBD1
v_call: TRBV6-5
cdr3_nt: TGTGCCAGCAGTTCACGACAGGGGGCGAGGGCTTTCTTT
cdr3_aa: CASSSRQGARAFF

clone_size: .
j_call: TRBJ1-2
d_call: .
v_call: TRBV6-2/TRBV6-3
cdr3_nt: TGTGCCAGCAGTAAAGATTCCGGGACGGGGGGCTATGGCTACACCTTC
cdr3_aa: CASSKDSGTGGYGYTF

clone_size: .
j_call: TRBJ2-2
d_call: TRBD1
v_call: TRBV7-9
cdr3_nt: TGTGCCAGCAGCAAGGGACAGGGGCCCGGGGAGCTGTTTTTT
cdr3_aa: CASSKGQGPGELFF

clone_size: .
j_call: TRBJ2-3
d_call: TRBD2
v_call: TRBV27
cdr3_nt: TGTGCCAGCAGATTAGCGGGAGGGCCGGTAGATACGCAGTATTTT
cdr3_aa: CASRLAGGPVDTQYF

clone_size: .
j_call: TRBJ1-2
d_call: TRBD1
v_call: TRBV7-2
cdr3_nt: TGTGCCAGCAGCTTATTTGTCGGTACCCACAGGGGGGGCTATGGCTACACCTTC
cdr3_aa: CASSLFVGTHRGGYGYTF

clone_size: .
j_call: TRBJ2-3
d_call: .
v_call: TRBV15
cdr3_nt: TGTGCCACCAGCAGAGGAGAGGGACAAGACGATACGCAGTATTTT
cdr3_aa: CATSRGEGQDDTQYF

clone_size: .
j_call: TRBJ2-2
d_call: .
v_call: TRBV3-1/TRBV3-2
cdr3_nt: TGTGCCAGCAGCCAAGATTGGAGCGGCAACACCGGGGAGCTGTTTTTT
cdr3_aa: CASSQDWSGNTGELFF

clone_size: .
j_call: TRBJ2-7
d_call: TRBD2
v_call: TRBV7-2
cdr3_nt: TGTGCCAGCAGCCTCAGCGGGGGGAACCCTCACGAGCAGTACTTC
cdr3_aa: CASSLSGGNPHEQYF

clone_size: .
j_call: TRBJ1-3
d_call: TRBD1
v_call: TRBV30
cdr3_nt: TGTGCCTGGAGTATAACAGGGGGCGGGAACACCATATATTTT
cdr3_aa: CAWSITGGGNTIYF

clone_size: .
j_call: TRBJ2-5
d_call: .
v_call: TRBV7-2
cdr3_nt: TGTGCCAGCAGCTCGGGTCGAAAAGAGACCCAGTACTTC
cdr3_aa: CASSSGRKETQYF

clone_size: .
j_call: TRBJ1-2
d_call: .
v_call: TRBV9
cdr3_nt: TGTGCCAGCAGCCTTAACCCCGTTATGGTTAACTATGGCTACACCTTC
cdr3_aa: CASSLNPVMVNYGYTF

clone_size: .
j_call: TRBJ1-6
d_call: .
v_call: TRBV6-5
cdr3_nt: TGTGCCAGCAGACCGACCGACATATGGAATTCACCCCTCCACTTT
cdr3_aa: CASRPTDIWNSPLHF

clone_size: .
j_call: TRBJ1-1
d_call: .
v_call: TRBV2
cdr3_nt: TGTGCCAGCAGACCTCGGGGGACTTCGGGCTCGAACACTGAAGCTTTCTTT
cdr3_aa: CASRPRGTSGSNTEAFF

clone_size: .
j_call: TRBJ1-2
d_call: .
v_call: TRBV5-8
cdr3_nt: TGTGCCAGCAGCTTGGGGGAGTCTAGCAATGGCTACACCTTC
cdr3_aa: CASSLGESSNGYTF

clone_size: once
j_call: TRBJ2-1
d_call: .
v_call: TRBV6-5
cdr3_nt: TGTGCCAGCAGTACCGTATCCCAGTCCCGCAATGAGCAGTTCTTC
cdr3_aa: CASSTVSQSRNEQFF

clone_size: .
j_call: TRBJ1-2
d_call: .
v_call: TRBV11-2
cdr3_nt: TGTGCCAGCAGCTCCGGGACGGGGGTTTGGGAGGGCTACACCTTC
cdr3_aa: CASSSGTGVWEGYTF

clone_size: .
j_call: TRBJ2-7
d_call: .
v_call: TRBV10-3
cdr3_nt: TGTGCCATCAGGAGTCCGGGGGCGTACGAGCAGTACTTC
cdr3_aa: CAIRSPGAYEQYF

clone_size: once
j_call: TRBJ2-7
d_call: TRBD1
v_call: TRBV7-8
cdr3_nt: TGTGCCAGCAGCTTAGGCGGGACAGGGGCGGTCGAGCAGTACTTC
cdr3_aa: CASSLGGTGAVEQYF

clone_size: .
j_call: TRBJ2-3
d_call: .
v_call: TRBV2
cdr3_nt: TGTGCCAGCAGTGCGTATGGGACCTTCGGTAGCACAGATACGCAGTATTTT
cdr3_aa: CASSAYGTFGSTDTQYF

clone_size: .
j_call: TRBJ2-5
d_call: TRBD1
v_call: TRBV7-3
cdr3_nt: TGTGCCAGCAGCTTAACGAAGGACAGGGGTGCGGAGACCCAGTACTTC
cdr3_aa: CASSLTKDRGAETQYF

clone_size: .
j_call: TRBJ2-2
d_call: TRBD2
v_call: TRBV11-3
cdr3_nt: TGTGCCAGCAGCCCTCTAGCGGGGGCGAACACCGGGGAGCTGTTTTTT
cdr3_aa: CASSPLAGANTGELFF

clone_size: .
j_call: TRBJ1-6
d_call: .
v_call: TRBV5-5
cdr3_nt: TGTGCCAGCAGCTTGGACAGGGTATATAATTCACCCCTCCACTTT
cdr3_aa: CASSLDRVYNSPLHF

clone_size: .
j_call: TRBJ1-6
d_call: TRBD1
v_call: TRBV10-1
cdr3_nt: TGCGCCAGCAGTGACCCACAGGGGCGGAATTCACCCCTCCACTTT
cdr3_aa: CASSDPQGRNSPLHF

clone_size: once
j_call: TRBJ2-3
d_call: TRBD2
v_call: TRBV4-3
cdr3_nt: TGCGCCAGCAGCCAAGATCCTAGCGGGGCCCCAGGGGATACGCAGTATTTT
cdr3_aa: CASSQDPSGAPGDTQYF

clone_size: .
j_call: TRBJ2-1
d_call: .
v_call: TRBV27
cdr3_nt: TGTGCCAGCAGTTTATCGGCGGGGCCCTGGGATGAGCAGTTCTTC
cdr3_aa: CASSLSAGPWDEQFF

clone_size: .
j_call: TRBJ1-4
d_call: .
v_call: TRBV5-1
cdr3_nt: TGCGCCAGCAGCTTGGACGGGGGCAATGAAAAACTGTTTTTT
cdr3_aa: CASSLDGGNEKLFF

clone_size: .
j_call: TRBJ1-3
d_call: .
v_call: TRBV9
cdr3_nt: TGTGCCAGCAGCGTCACTACGGGGAACTCTGGAAACACCATATATTTT
cdr3_aa: CASSVTTGNSGNTIYF

clone_size: .
j_call: TRBJ2-1
d_call: TRBD1
v_call: TRBV19
cdr3_nt: TGTGCCAGTAGTATACTGACAGGGGGCTCCTACAATGAGCAGTTCTTC
cdr3_aa: CASSILTGGSYNEQFF

clone_size: .
j_call: TRBJ2-7
d_call: .
v_call: TRBV3-1/TRBV3-2
cdr3_nt: TGTGCCAGCAGCCCGCACCGCGGCCAGACCTACGAGCAGTACTTC
cdr3_aa: CASSPHRGQTYEQYF

clone_size: .
j_call: TRBJ1-1
d_call: .
v_call: TRBV6-1
cdr3_nt: TGTGCCAGCAGTGAAGGGGCATACATCAACACTGAAGCTTTCTTT
cdr3_aa: CASSEGAYINTEAFF

clone_size: .
j_call: TRBJ2-7
d_call: TRBD1
v_call: TRBV7-2
cdr3_nt: TGTGCCAGCAGCTTGCAACAGGGGGCCGGCGAGCAGTACTTC
cdr3_aa: CASSLQQGAGEQYF

clone_size: .
j_call: TRBJ2-3
d_call: TRBD2
v_call: TRBV11-1
cdr3_nt: TGTGCCAGCAGCATGACTAGCGGGAGCACAGATACGCAGTATTTT
cdr3_aa: CASSMTSGSTDTQYF